Listed below are T cell receptor beta chains from one sample, sequenced in a study of metastatic and nonmetastatic thyroid tumors. TCRdb re-analyzed the PCR reads using MiXCR. The sample contains 35,000 to 45,000 clones, around 20% of which appear only once. Sequencing was carried out using blood. These receptors all come from a female donor with papillary thyroid cancer or a benign thyroid nodule (not recorded which). Some clones in this sample may be carry-over from other donors' samples. Both conserved end residues are part of each CDR3. The order of the fields is CDR3 DNA, CDR3 protein, V gene, clone size, J gene, D gene. The D gene is left open where the match is weak. Size is omitted from some rows. Given values are once, few, many or a class for expanded clones.

cdr3_nt: TGTGCCAGCAGTGAGCGGACTGGCGGGAGTCACGAGCAGTACTTC
cdr3_aa: CASSERTGGSHEQYF
v_call: TRBV2
clone_size: few
j_call: TRBJ2-7
d_call: TRBD2

cdr3_nt: TGCGCCAGCAGCGCTACCGGGACTAGCGGGAGTGGGAATACGCAGTATTTT
cdr3_aa: CASSATGTSGSGNTQYF
v_call: TRBV5-1
clone_size: many
j_call: TRBJ2-3
d_call: TRBD2

cdr3_nt: TGTGCCAGCAGCTCGATTAGCGGGAGAGTACAAGAGACCCAGTACTTC
cdr3_aa: CASSSISGRVQETQYF
v_call: TRBV7-6
clone_size: many
j_call: TRBJ2-5
d_call: TRBD2

cdr3_nt: TGTGCCAGCAGGGGAGGATACAATGAGCAGTTCTTC
cdr3_aa: CASRGGYNEQFF
v_call: TRBV6-1
clone_size: few
j_call: TRBJ2-1
d_call: .

cdr3_nt: TGTGCCTGGAACCTCCAGGTGGGCAATGGCTACACCTTC
cdr3_aa: CAWNLQVGNGYTF
v_call: TRBV30
clone_size: .
j_call: TRBJ1-2
d_call: .

cdr3_nt: TGTGCCAGCAGTCTCGGGGGCGGGAGAGGGAATGAGCAGTTCTTC
cdr3_aa: CASSLGGGRGNEQFF
v_call: TRBV3-1
clone_size: many
j_call: TRBJ2-1
d_call: .

cdr3_nt: TGTGCCAGCAGCTTAGACCCTAGCGCGTCAGATACGCAGTATTTT
cdr3_aa: CASSLDPSASDTQYF
v_call: TRBV11-3
clone_size: .
j_call: TRBJ2-3
d_call: .

cdr3_nt: TGTGCCAGCAGTGAGGGGGCTAGCGGGAGTAATGAGCAGTTCTTC
cdr3_aa: CASSEGASGSNEQFF
v_call: TRBV6-1
clone_size: medium-sized
j_call: TRBJ2-1
d_call: TRBD2

cdr3_nt: TGTGCCAGCAGCACCGGACTAGCGGGAGGATACAATGAGCAGTTCTTC
cdr3_aa: CASSTGLAGGYNEQFF
v_call: TRBV9
clone_size: many
j_call: TRBJ2-1
d_call: TRBD2

cdr3_nt: TGTGCCAGCAGCCGCCAGATCTTAGCGGGAGGGCCTAGCGGGGAGCTGTTTTTT
cdr3_aa: CASSRQILAGGPSGELFF
v_call: TRBV9
clone_size: .
j_call: TRBJ2-2
d_call: TRBD2

cdr3_nt: TGTGCCAGCAGTAAACTTGCTATCAGCTACACCTTC
cdr3_aa: CASSKLAISYTF
v_call: TRBV6-2/TRBV6-3
clone_size: .
j_call: TRBJ1-2
d_call: .